Sequencing of this T cell receptor (beta chain) was carried out in a study of cytomegalovirus exposure and HLA in healthy donors. 13 Jbeta primers and 60 Vbeta primers were used for the PCR. In the authors' methods: Later, roughly 80 million unique TCR beta chains were counted in an analysis, and roughly 11 million of them were shared. The table came from immunoSEQ multiplex PCR; TCRdb's copy has only in-frame clones and leaves some out. The D gene and trimming were derived from the DNA, and the V and J assignments and clone size from that table. In the table there are more than 95,000 clones, about 80% of which are singletons. Of note for this clone: Its antigen is unidentified.

V was clipped by 0 bases and J by 5 bases; unmatched bases: 5. CDR1 is LGHNA and CDR2 is YNFKEQ in the germline V gene. CDR3 size: 15 residues. General study results and limits: As a later analysis showed, a missense DCLRE1C variant was linked to trimming of TCR beta V- and J-genes. In a later analysis, parvovirus B19, influenza, CMV and Epstein-Barr virus appeared linked to several top co-occurrence clusters. Sequences of the TCR beta chain were said to predict the HLA-A and HLA-B alleles of most subjects accurately.

V usage is TRBV4-2 and J usage is TRBJ1-1; 8 positions match TRBD1. This TCR was recovered from a man aged 55 to 69 in good health and CMV-seropositive. The sample comprised PBMCs. CDR3 amino acids: CASSQDRGTGTEAFF. The DNA of the CDR3 is TGTGCCAGCAGCCAAGATCGCGGGACAGGTACTGAAGCTTTCTTT.